The clone carrying this TCR beta chain is classed as medium-sized. TCRdb called the 5' RACE reads again in MiXCR, with one record for every CDR3 protein. The sample lists about 40,000 distinct CDR3 sequences; approximately 17% were seen once. The CDR3 runs to 12 residues. With 2 bases removed from V and 6 bases from J, the gap between germline ends came to 6 bases. Sequencing used naive CD4+ T cells sorted from a lymph node. The subset was: naive CD4+ T cells, CD4+CD45RA+CD25-. V gene TRBV12-3 or TRBV12-4 combines with J gene TRBJ2-3; D not resolved. The sequence was collected from a female donor with breast cancer. Here the CDR3 DNA reads TGTGCCAGCAGTTTACTCCGGGATACGCAGTATTTT. Its translation: CASSLLRDTQYF.